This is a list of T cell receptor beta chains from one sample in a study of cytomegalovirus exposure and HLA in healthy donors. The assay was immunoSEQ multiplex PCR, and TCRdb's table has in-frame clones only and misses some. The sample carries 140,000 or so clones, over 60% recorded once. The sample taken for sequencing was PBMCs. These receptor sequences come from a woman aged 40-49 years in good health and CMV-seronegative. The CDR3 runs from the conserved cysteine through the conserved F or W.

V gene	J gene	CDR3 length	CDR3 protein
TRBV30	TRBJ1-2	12	CAWSGGGSGYTF
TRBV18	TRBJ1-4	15	CASSRARGTNEKLFF
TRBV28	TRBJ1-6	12	CASSFPDRPLHF
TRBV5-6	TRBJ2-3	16	CASSLGGLGVGDTQYF
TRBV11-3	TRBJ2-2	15	CASSSLGGDTGELFF
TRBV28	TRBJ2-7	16	CASSYSYLEGSYEQYF
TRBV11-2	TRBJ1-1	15	CASSSIAPRGNKAFF
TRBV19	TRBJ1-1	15	CASTAFGTLNTEAFF
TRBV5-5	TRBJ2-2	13	CASSLPSTGELFF
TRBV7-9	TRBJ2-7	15	CSSSLGTGGSYEQYF